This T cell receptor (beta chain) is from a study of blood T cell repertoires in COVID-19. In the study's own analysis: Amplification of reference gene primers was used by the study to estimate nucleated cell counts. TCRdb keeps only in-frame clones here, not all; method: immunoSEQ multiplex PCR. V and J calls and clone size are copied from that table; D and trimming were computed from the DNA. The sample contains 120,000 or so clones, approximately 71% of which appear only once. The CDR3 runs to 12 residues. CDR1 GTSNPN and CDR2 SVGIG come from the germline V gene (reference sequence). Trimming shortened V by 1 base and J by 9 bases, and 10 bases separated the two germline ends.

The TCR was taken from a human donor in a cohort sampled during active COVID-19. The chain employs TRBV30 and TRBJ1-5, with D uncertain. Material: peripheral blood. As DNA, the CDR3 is TGTGCCTGGAGTGGAGACCGCGGGCCCCAGCATTTT. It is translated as CAWSGDRGPQHF.